This T cell receptor (beta chain) stems from a study of T-cell memory formation after mild COVID-19 listed by TCRdb under 2021. Turning to the overall study: TCR sequence clusters from the two donors were largely donor specific. The cohort comprised two young, previously healthy adult volunteers, one female and one male. T-cell clones expanding and contracting after mild COVID-19 in a couple of donors were tracked by longitudinal TCRalpha and TCRbeta repertoire sequencing.

Sequencing was carried out with an Illumina NovaSeq 6000. Using 5'RACE with constant-segment primers, TCRalpha and TCRbeta cDNA libraries were constructed, with sample barcodes and unique molecular identifiers added in the process. RNA was extracted from every sample with Trizol reagent. Amplification of the libraries took two PCR steps, and the second step added a second sample barcode plus Illumina TruSeq adapters. The libraries were sequenced on an Illumina NovaSeq using 2 x 150 bp paired-end reads. Processing in the source paper ran as follows. With migec v1.2.7, reads were demultiplexed and then collapsed into UMI-guided consensus sequences. With mixcr v2.1.11, UMI consensuses were aligned to TRA and TRB V and J templates and assembled into clonotypes. Clonotypes were classified as expanded or contracted when called significant by both edgeR and NoisET, with noise models trained on biological replicates. For edgeR calls, the cutoffs were a false discovery rate-adjusted p below 0.01 and a log2 fold-change threshold of 1. PCA with hierarchical clustering of max-normalized trajectories of the 1000 most abundant clonotypes was used as exploratory dynamics analysis. The CD4 or CD8 phenotype of responding clones was assigned using the separately sequenced CD4+ and CD8+ repertoires. TCRdb reprocessing: public reads trimmed at Q25 with fastp, clones called with MiXCR, in-frame beta chains kept. Rows are unified per CDR3 protein, each entry keeping the most common DNA and genes. TCRdb, not the original authors, processed these V and J calls. The sample data list some 450,000 distinct CDR3 sequences, and 20% of these were observed just once. The ten largest clones represent 7.5% to 9.5% of the sample.

The table lists this clonotype with many counts. Its cognate antigen has yet to be identified. Base-call qualities are not available, and no considerably larger clone is one nucleotide away. From the cysteine through the phenylalanine, the CDR3 covers 13 amino acids. Of the read, only the CDR3 DNA is kept; its 39 bases are in frame from base 1. Relative to germline, V is 6 bases shorter and J is 0 bases shorter, with 8 bases between their ends. Overall results and qualifications from the work: The second-wave clones that peaked on day 37 were not confirmed to be SARS-CoV-2 specific. Balanced CD4/CD8 phenotypes were observed for clones contracting from day 15 to 85, whereas a bias towards CD4+ was observed for a second wave of clones expanding from day 15 to 37. Only two mild cases were covered in the study, and larger cohorts including severe cases with pre-infection samples were considered necessary. Some responding clones were found in pre-infection memory, which suggests that pre-existing cross-reactive memory T cells took part in the SARS-CoV-2 response. Contracting CD4+ clones were found mainly in CM and EM memory subsets, while CD8+ clones were enriched in EMRA.

Ficoll-Paque density gradient centrifugation was the method used to isolate PBMCs. The sample taken for sequencing was PBMCs or a T cell subset sorted from them (not recorded which). The sequence joins TRBV12-3 or TRBV12-4 to TRBJ1-1; tentative D gene TRBD1, with 6 bases matching. The source is an adult woman who had mild COVID-19 (a few samples of this study predate the infection). The sample titles of this study are shuffled in the database, so cell type and time point are left out; the donor was told from shared clones. CDR3 region: CASSGTLNTEAFF. The sequence in DNA is TGTGCCAGCAGCGGGACACTGAACACTGAAGCTTTCTTT.